The 13 T cell receptor beta chains below were found in one sample sequenced in a study of shared clonotypes between healthy human individuals. Profiling relied on immunoSEQ multiplex PCR, and the TCRdb table lists in-frame clones only, not all of them. The data contain 1,400,000 or so clones, about 98.5% of them singletons. Specimen: naive CD4+ T cells sorted from blood. Subset in this sample: CD45RA+ positively selected. The receptors stem from a man younger than 45 in good health.

The genes are TRBV30 and TRBJ2-2; 9 bases are shared with TRBD1. The germline V gene encodes CDR1 GTSNPN and CDR2 SVGIG (reference sequence). J gave up 7 bases and V 3 bases, and 12 bases lay outside the gene matches. There are 16 residues in the CDR3. The CDR3 coding sequence is TGTGCCTGGAGCCCACTCAAAACAGGGGGCGGCGGGGAGCTGTTTTTT. This codes for CAWSPLKTGGGGELFF.

The rearrangement links TRBV30 to TRBJ2-1; D may be TRBD2 (5 bases). This CDR3 is built from 13 residues. Germline V CDR1 and CDR2: GTSNPN, SVGIG (reference sequence). With 0 bases removed from V and 14 bases from J, the gap between germline ends came to 17 bases. The CDR3, as DNA: TGTGCCTGGAGTGTATGGTCGAGGGATCGGGAGTTCTTC. The encoded protein is CAWSVWSRDREFF.

This chain uses TRBV19 with TRBJ1-2, with a possible D match to TRBD1 (5 bases). Germline V lookup: CDR1 LNHDA, CDR2 SQIVND (reference sequence). Trimming removed 5 bases at V and 3 bases at J, with 7 bases between. This CDR3 is built from 12 residues. CDR3 amino acids: CASSQGYYGYTF. CDR3 in DNA: TGTGCCAGTAGTCAGGGATACTATGGCTACACCTTC.

Remarks on this clone: In the same sample, other DNA sequences code for this CDR3. V is TRBV29-1 and J is TRBJ2-7, with a tentative D call TRBD1 (5 bases). Trimming cost V 4 bases and J 3 bases, with 10 bases left between them. Per the germline V gene, CDR1 is SQVTM and CDR2 is ANQGSEA. The CDR3 contains 12 residues. CDR3 sequence reads: CSVVWGSYEQYF. The CDR3 DNA sequence: TGCAGCGTTGTATGGGGCAGCTACGAGCAGTACTTC.

The sample holds one count of this clone. The chain carries TRBV5-4 and TRBJ1-5; the D gene is possibly TRBD1 (6 bases). CDR3 size: 12 residues. Germline V gives CDR1 SGHNT, CDR2 YYREEE (reference sequence). V was clipped by 4 bases and J by 6 bases, with 8 bases between them. Here the CDR3 reads CASSPQGQPQHF. Here the CDR3 DNA reads TGTGCCAGCAGCCCACAGGGTCAGCCCCAGCATTTT.

The genes are TRBV9 and TRBJ2-7; 9 bases fit TRBD2. V lost 5 bases and J lost 2; bases outside the gene matches: 8. Germline V lookup: CDR1 SGDLS, CDR2 YYNGEE. CDR3 length: 15 amino acids. CDR3 in DNA: TGTGCCAGCAGTCCTAGCGGGATCGGCACCTACGAGCAGTACTTC. Protein product: CASSPSGIGTYEQYF.

The chain links TRBV11-2 to TRBJ2-7; a possible D gene is TRBD2 (6 bases). Germline V lookup: CDR1 SGHAT, CDR2 FQNNGV. The CDR3 has 15 residues. Trimming pared 2 bases from V and 0 bases from J, leaving 11 bases between. CDR3 DNA sequence: TGTGCCAGCAGCTTATTATGGGACTCCTCCTACGAGCAGTACTTC. The encoded protein is CASSLLWDSSYEQYF.

This clone was recorded once. The genes are TRBV7-9 and TRBJ1-4, with 7 bases that match TRBD1. The CDR3 is 14 amino acids. V shed 6 bases and J 6 bases; nucleotides not matched to a gene: 7. CDR1 SEHNR and CDR2 FQNEAQ come from the germline V gene (reference sequence). CDR3 region: CASRLSGTDEKLFF. In DNA, the CDR3 is TGTGCCAGCAGATTGTCCGGGACAGATGAAAAACTGTTTTTT.

On this clone: An end of the junction does not agree with germline; a read error may underlie this. The J gene is TRBJ2-5, the V gene TRBV7-6; D is unresolved. This CDR3 has 15 residues. CDR1 is SGHVS, CDR2 FNYEAQ, per germline. CDR3 amino acids: CASSYSLVNQETQYF. The CDR3 DNA sequence: TGTGCCAGCAGCTATAGCCTGGTAAACCAGGAGACCCAGTACTTC. The entire variable domain, with the rest obtained from reference TRBV7-6 and TRBJ2-5, is as follows: GAGVSQSPRYKVTKRGQDVALRCDPISGHVSLYWYRQALGQGPEFLTYFNYEAQQDKSGLPNDRFSAERPEGSISTLTIQRTEQRDSAMYRCASSYSLVNQETQYFGPGTRLLVL.

The chain combines TRBV18 with TRBJ1-4, with D tentatively TRBD1 (6 bases). Germline lookup yields CDR1 KGHSH and CDR2 LQKENI. The germline V and J ends were trimmed by 0 bases and 6 bases, with 14 bases remaining between them. This CDR3 comprises 16 residues. CDR3 DNA: TGTGCCAGCTCACCACCCTCAGGGGCGATCGATGAAAAACTGTTTTTT. Translation: CASSPPSGAIDEKLFF. The full variable domain, in which reference TRBV18 and TRBJ1-4 provide the parts outside the CDR3, is NAGVMQNPRHLVRRRGQEARLRCSPMKGHSHVYWYRQLPEEGLKFMVYLQKENIIDESGMPKERFSAEFPKEGPSILRIQQVVRGDSAAYFCASSPPSGAIDEKLFFGSGTQLSVL.

This chain joins TRBV21-1 and TRBJ2-7; TRBD2 is taken as the D call from the table, unchecked against the DNA. TRBV21-1 is described as a pseudogene. The CDR3 is made up of 21 amino acids. CDR3 bases: TGTGCCAGCAGCGGTGATCGTAGGAAAAGGACTAGCGGGAGGAGACTAGGCGAGCAGTACTTC. Amino acid sequence: CASSGDRRKRTSGRRLGEQYF.

This rearrangement joins TRBV18 to TRBJ1-5; 9 bases are shared with TRBD1. This CDR3 spans 14 amino acids. With V trimmed by 5 bases and J by 9 bases, 8 bases remained unmatched. Germline CDR1 reads KGHSH; CDR2 reads LQKENI. CDR3 nucleotides: TGTGCCAGCTCAAGGGACAGGGCTGTAGGGCCCCAGCATTTT. It encodes CASSRDRAVGPQHF.

The chain uses TRBV2 and TRBJ2-7, with 10 bases matching TRBD1. CDR3 length: 14 amino acids. Per the germline V gene, CDR1 is SNHLY and CDR2 is FYNNEI. Losses at the gene ends were 6 bases for V and 6 bases for J; bases not matched to a gene: 8. The CDR3 loop is CASRPGTGVGEQYF. The CDR3 nucleotides read TGTGCCAGCAGACCCGGGACAGGGGTGGGCGAGCAGTACTTC.